The clone carrying this TCR beta chain was observed a few times. What it recognizes is unknown. This sample is drawn from a study of T-cell memory formation after mild COVID-19. Whole-study results and caveats: Largely, contracting CD4+ clones fell within CM and EM, and contracting CD8+ clones within EMRA.

Via MiXCR, TCRdb re-called the 5' RACE reads, giving one row per CDR3 protein. The sample carries 540,000 or so distinct CDR3 sequences, roughly 22% recorded once. Trimming removed 3 bases at V and 5 bases at J, with 14 bases between. CDR3 size: 15 residues. This clonotype was obtained from an adult woman who had mild COVID-19 (a few samples of this study predate the infection). Cell type and time point are not known. Sequencing used PBMCs or a T cell subset sorted from them (not recorded which). The chain uses TRBV12-3 or TRBV12-4 and TRBJ1-5; D remains ambiguous. The CDR3: CASSFVGGWDQPQHF. Here the CDR3 DNA reads TGTGCCAGCAGTTTTGTTGGAGGGTGGGATCAGCCCCAGCATTTT.